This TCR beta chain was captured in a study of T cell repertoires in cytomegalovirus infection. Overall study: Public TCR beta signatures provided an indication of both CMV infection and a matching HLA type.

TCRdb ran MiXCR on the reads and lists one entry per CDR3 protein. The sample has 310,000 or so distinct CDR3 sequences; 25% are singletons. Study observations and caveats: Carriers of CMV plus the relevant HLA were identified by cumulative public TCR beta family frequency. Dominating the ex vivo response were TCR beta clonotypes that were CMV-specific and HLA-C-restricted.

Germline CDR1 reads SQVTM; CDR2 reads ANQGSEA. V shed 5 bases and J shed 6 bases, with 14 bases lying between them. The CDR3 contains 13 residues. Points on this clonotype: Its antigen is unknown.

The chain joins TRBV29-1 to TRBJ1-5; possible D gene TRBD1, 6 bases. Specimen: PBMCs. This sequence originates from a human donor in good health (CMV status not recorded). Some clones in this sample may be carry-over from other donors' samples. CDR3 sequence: CSVSQGGGQPQHF. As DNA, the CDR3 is TGCAGCGTTTCACAGGGTGGCGGTCAGCCCCAGCATTTT.